The T cell receptor beta chain described here comes from a study of glioma-infiltrating T cells after dendritic cell vaccination. Assay: immunoSEQ multiplex PCR; the TCRdb copy retains only in-frame clones and omits some. The sample carries about 82,000 clones, roughly 90% recorded once. The germline gives CDR1 SGDLS, CDR2 YYNGEE. The CDR3 extends over 14 amino acids. Trimming took 0 bases from V and 6 from J, leaving 13 bases between them. The sample was blood, taken before dendritic cell vaccination. The clonotype originates from a human donor with glioblastoma. This chain uses TRBV9 with TRBJ2-7; D is possibly TRBD2 (6 bases). CDR3 sequence (DNA): TGTGCCAGCAGCGTAGACCCGGGGGTAACCGAGCAGTACTTC. This gives the protein CASSVDPGVTEQYF.